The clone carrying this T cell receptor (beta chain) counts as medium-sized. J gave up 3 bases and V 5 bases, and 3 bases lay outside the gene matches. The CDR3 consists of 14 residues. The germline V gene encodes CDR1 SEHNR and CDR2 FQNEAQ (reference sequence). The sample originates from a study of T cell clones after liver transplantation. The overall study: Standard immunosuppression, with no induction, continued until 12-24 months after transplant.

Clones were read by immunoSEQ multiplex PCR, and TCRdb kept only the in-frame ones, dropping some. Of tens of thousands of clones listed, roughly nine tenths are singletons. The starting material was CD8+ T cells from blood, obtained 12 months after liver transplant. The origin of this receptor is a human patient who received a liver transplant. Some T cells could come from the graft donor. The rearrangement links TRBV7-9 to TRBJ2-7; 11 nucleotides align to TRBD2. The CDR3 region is CASSEGLAGYEQYF. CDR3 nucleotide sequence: TGTGCCAGCAGCGAAGGACTAGCGGGCTACGAGCAGTACTTC. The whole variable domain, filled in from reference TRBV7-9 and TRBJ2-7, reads DTGVSQNPRHKITKRGQNVTFRCDPISEHNRLYWYRQTLGQGPEFLTYFQNEAQLEKSRLLSDRFSAERPKGSFSTLEIQRTEQGDSAMYLCASSEGLAGYEQYFGPGTRLTVT.